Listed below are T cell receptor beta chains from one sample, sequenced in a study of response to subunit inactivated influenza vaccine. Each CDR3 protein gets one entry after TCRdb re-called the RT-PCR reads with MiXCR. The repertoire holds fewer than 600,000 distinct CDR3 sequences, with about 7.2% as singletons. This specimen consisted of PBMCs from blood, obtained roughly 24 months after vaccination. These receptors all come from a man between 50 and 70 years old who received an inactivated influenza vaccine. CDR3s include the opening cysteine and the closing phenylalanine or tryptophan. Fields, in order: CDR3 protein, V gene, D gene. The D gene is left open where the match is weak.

CDR3 protein: CASSLPSKNEQFF
V gene: TRBV28
D gene: .

CDR3 protein: CASSLRDYQETQYF
V gene: TRBV5-4
D gene: TRBD2

CDR3 protein: CASSHPAGFLNTGELFF
V gene: TRBV23-1
D gene: .

CDR3 protein: CASSELGSAIKNIQYF
V gene: TRBV7-2
D gene: .

CDR3 protein: CASSLWDLGMNTEAFF
V gene: TRBV5-1
D gene: .

CDR3 protein: CASSQELDYTQYF
V gene: TRBV4-3
D gene: .

CDR3 protein: CAISESMGTPFTF
V gene: TRBV10-3
D gene: .

CDR3 protein: CASSQAGTSDEQFF
V gene: TRBV4-1
D gene: TRBD2

CDR3 protein: CSARDRIAKNIQYF
V gene: TRBV20-1
D gene: .

CDR3 protein: CASSQRDAYGYTF
V gene: TRBV4-1
D gene: .

CDR3 protein: CSADRRETQYF
V gene: TRBV20-1
D gene: .

CDR3 protein: CAWSDRISAPYEQYF
V gene: TRBV30
D gene: .

CDR3 protein: CASSSRLHNEQFF
V gene: TRBV6-2/TRBV6-3
D gene: .

CDR3 protein: CASSLRQGRYEQYF
V gene: TRBV7-8
D gene: .

CDR3 protein: CSAQMGGRLETQYF
V gene: TRBV20-1
D gene: .

CDR3 protein: CASSLTDRVGTEAFF
V gene: TRBV5-1
D gene: TRBD1

CDR3 protein: CASSYSAGGNEQFF
V gene: TRBV6-2/TRBV6-3
D gene: TRBD2